A single TCR beta chain is shown here with its context. The antigen is unknown. This record belongs to a study of OX40 agonist ivuxolimab in advanced cancers. Broader study findings: In CD8+ T cells, expanded clones were on average more numerous than in CD4+. What antigens the expanded peripheral T cells recognized was never established.

Germline values: CDR1 SEHNR, CDR2 FQNEAQ (reference sequence). The CDR3 is 16 residues long. Trimming took off 3 bases at V and 0 bases at J, with 12 bases between the two ends. Some clones are missing from TCRdb's copy, which holds only in-frame ones; the method was immunoSEQ multiplex PCR. The table records roughly 3,100 clones, roughly four fifths of them present only once. The sample was CD4+ or CD8+ T cells sorted from blood, taken in a trial of the OX40 agonist ivuxolimab. This clonotype was obtained from an adult with an advanced solid tumor such as melanoma, head and neck, liver or kidney cancer. The rearrangement joins TRBV7-9 to TRBJ2-1; D may be TRBD2 (5 bases). CDR3 sequence: CASSLAGLSSYNEQFF. The CDR3 DNA follows: TGTGCCAGCAGCTTGGCGGGCTTAAGCTCCTACAATGAGCAGTTCTTC.